These 2 T cell receptor beta chains came from one sample sequenced in a study of T cell responses to AZD1222 COVID-19 vaccine. Repertoires were generated with immunoSEQ multiplex PCR, while TCRdb's copy carries only in-frame clones and drops some. Among some 75,000 clones listed, about 88% were seen once. Sequenced material: peripheral blood, taken on day 0 of AZD1222 vaccination. Source of these receptors: an adult in good health.

The chain joins TRBV6-5 to TRBJ2-7; 7 positions match TRBD1. This CDR3 is built from 14 residues. Germline CDR1 is MNHEY and CDR2 is SVGAGI. The V gene end was trimmed by 5 bases and the J gene end by 2 bases; junction bases not matched to a gene: 6. This CDR3 reads CASSHRGVPYEQYV. As DNA, the CDR3 is TGTGCCAGCAGTCACAGGGGAGTCCCCTACGAGCAGTACGTC.

The chain carries TRBV10-3 and TRBJ2-2; 8 positions agree with TRBD2. Germline assignment: CDR1 ENHRY and CDR2 SYGVKD. The CDR3 is 12 residues long. Germline trimming cut 7 bases from V and 7 bases from J; bases unmatched to any gene: 2. As DNA, the CDR3 is TGTGCCATCACCCGGGAGGGCGGGGAGCTGTTTTTT. Amino acids: CAITREGGELFF.